This TCR beta chain is from a study of T cells in Graves' hyperthyroidism and ophthalmopathy. Diagnosis rested on symptoms, serum thyroxine and TRAb, thyroid ultrasound, and orbital computed tomography. CDR1 SGHNT and CDR2 YYREEE come from the germline V gene (reference sequence). The CDR3 length is 17 residues. V trimming: 2 bases; J trimming: 0 bases; junction bases outside the gene matches: 7. TCR beta CDR3 regions were amplified from RNA transcripts. A first-round RT-PCR of the TCR CDR3 used the HTBI primer set. TCRdb itself ran the multiplex PCR reads through MiXCR, one entry per CDR3 protein. Seen here are 300,000 to 450,000 distinct CDR3 sequences, 14% to 15% observed once, and the top ten hold 30% to 35%. This clonotype was observed a handful of times.

Material: blood. This TCR derives from a woman younger than 45 with Graves' hyperthyroidism. The chain links TRBV5-4 to TRBJ2-3; 9 bases are shared with TRBD1. The CDR3 DNA follows: TGTGCCAGCAGCTTCAAAACAGGGGGCCGGAGCACAGATACGCAGTATTTT. This codes for CASSFKTGGRSTDTQYF.